One and the same sample provided the 5 T cell receptor beta chains below, sequenced in a study of OX40 agonist ivuxolimab in advanced cancers. Sequencing used immunoSEQ multiplex PCR; TCRdb keeps in-frame clones, though not all of them. The sample yields 70,000 to 90,000 clones, about 90% seen once. The material was CD4+ or CD8+ T cells sorted from blood, obtained in a trial of the OX40 agonist ivuxolimab. The receptors were sampled from an adult with an advanced solid tumor such as melanoma, head and neck, liver or kidney cancer.

The rearrangement uses TRBV30 and TRBJ1-2, with D perhaps matching TRBD1 (6 bases). The V end was cut by 3 bases, the J end by 6 bases, with 20 bases between. The length of the CDR3 is 15 residues. Germline V CDR1 and CDR2: GTSNPN, SVGIG (reference sequence). CDR3 sequence: CAWSPTGIGRNGYTF. CDR3 nucleotides: TGTGCCTGGAGCCCAACAGGGATCGGAAGAAATGGCTACACCTTC.

The rearrangement uses TRBV7-3 and TRBJ2-3, with 9 bases identical to TRBD2. Germline values: CDR1 SGHTA, CDR2 FQGTGA. The V and J ends lost 5 bases and 4 bases, in that order; junction bases with no gene match: 13. The CDR3 is 17 residues long. As DNA, the CDR3 is TGTGCCAGCAGCGGTAGCGGGAGTCCATCTGGAGCAGATACGCAGTATTTT. As protein: CASSGSGSPSGADTQYF.

V usage is TRBV4-1 and J usage is TRBJ2-2, with a weak D call TRBD1 (5 bases). The V end was cut by 1 base, the J end by 4 bases, with 10 bases between. This CDR3 has 15 amino acids. The germline V gene has CDR1 MGHRA and CDR2 YSYEKL. CDR3 sequence: CASSQVRQFTGELFF. The CDR3 DNA is TGCGCCAGCAGCCAAGTCAGACAGTTCACCGGGGAGCTGTTTTTT.

This chain uses TRBV6-4 with TRBJ2-1, with 11 positions matching TRBD2. V was clipped by 0 bases and J by 9 bases; unmatched bases: 7. The germline gives CDR1 MRHNA, CDR2 SNTAGT. The CDR3 runs 16 residues. The CDR3 DNA follows: TGTGCCAGCAGTGACTCCTCACTAGCGGGAGCTGCTGAGCAGTTCTTC. This sequence encodes CASSDSSLAGAAEQFF.

This rearrangement joins TRBV6-6 to TRBJ2-7; D gene unclear. This CDR3 contains 11 residues. V was shortened by 2 bases and J by 7 bases, with 6 bases between the two germline ends. CDR1 MNHNY and CDR2 SVGAGI come from the germline V gene (reference sequence). CDR3 DNA sequence: TGTGCCAGCAGTTACGGCAGGGAGCAGTACTTC. Translating it yields CASSYGREQYF.